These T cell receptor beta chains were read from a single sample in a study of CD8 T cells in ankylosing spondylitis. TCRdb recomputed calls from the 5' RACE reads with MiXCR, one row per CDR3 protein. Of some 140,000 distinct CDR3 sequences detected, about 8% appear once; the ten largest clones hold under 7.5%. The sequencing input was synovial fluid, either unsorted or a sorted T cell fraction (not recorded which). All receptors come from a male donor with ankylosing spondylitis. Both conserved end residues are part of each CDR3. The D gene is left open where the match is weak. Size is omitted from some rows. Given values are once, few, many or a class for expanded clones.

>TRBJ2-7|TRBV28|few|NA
CASRQGRGEQYF
TGTGCCAGCAGACAGGGTAGGGGCGAGCAGTACTTC
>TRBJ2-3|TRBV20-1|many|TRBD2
CSAPGTSGGADTQYF
TGCAGTGCCCCCGGGACTAGCGGGGGGGCAGATACGCAGTATTTT
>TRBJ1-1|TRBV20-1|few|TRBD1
CSAQRTGTNGGTEAFF
TGCAGTGCTCAACGGACAGGGACGAACGGAGGCACTGAAGCTTTCTTT
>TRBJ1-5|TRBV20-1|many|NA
CSASGGSSNQPQHF
TGCAGTGCTAGCGGGGGCTCTAGCAATCAGCCCCAGCATTTT
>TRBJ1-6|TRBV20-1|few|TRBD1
CSAPPVTGFNSPLHF
TGCAGTGCTCCCCCCGTGACAGGGTTTAATTCACCCCTCCACTTT
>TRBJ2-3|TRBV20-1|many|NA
CSARSPGLHF
TGCAGTGCTAGATCCCCGGGCCTACATTTT
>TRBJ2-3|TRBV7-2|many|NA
CASSSRAATDPTDTQYF
TGTGCCAGCAGCTCCCGAGCTGCCACGGACCCCACAGATACGCAGTATTTT
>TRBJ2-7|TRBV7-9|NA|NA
CPSSLVGSYEQYF
TGTCCCAGCAGCTTAGTGGGGTCCTACGAGCAGTACTTC
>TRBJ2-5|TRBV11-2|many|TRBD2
CASSPGGGETQYF
TGTGCCAGCAGCCCGGGAGGTGGGGAGACCCAGTACTTC
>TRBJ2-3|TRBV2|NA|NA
CASSDQGTDTQYF
TGTGCCAGCAGTGATCAAGGGACAGATACGCAGTATTTT
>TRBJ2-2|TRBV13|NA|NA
CASSLGLREAGELFF
TGTGCCAGCAGCTTAGGTTTGAGGGAGGCCGGGGAGCTGTTTTTT
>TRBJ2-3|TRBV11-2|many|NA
CASSPSIGLSTQYF
TGTGCCAGCAGCCCGTCGATAGGTCTGAGTACGCAGTATTTT
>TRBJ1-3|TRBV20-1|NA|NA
CSARFHGGNTIYF
TGCAGTGCTAGGTTTCATGGGGGAAACACCATATATTTT
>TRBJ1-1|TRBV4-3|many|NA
CASSHGTAENTEAFF
TGCGCCAGCAGCCATGGAACGGCGGAGAACACTGAAGCTTTCTTT
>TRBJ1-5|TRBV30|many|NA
CAWSRYSNQPQHF
TGTGCCTGGAGTAGGTATAGCAATCAGCCCCAGCATTTT
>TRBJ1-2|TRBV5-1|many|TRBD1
CASRPGTAFLLNYGYTF
TGCGCCAGCCGACCCGGGACAGCTTTCCTCTTAAACTATGGCTACACCTTC
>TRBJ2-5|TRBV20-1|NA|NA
CSARLGEVWTQYF
TGCAGTGCTCGTCTGGGGGAGGTGTGGACCCAGTACTTC
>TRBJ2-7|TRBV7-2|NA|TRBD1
CASSLVGQGFGYEQYF
TGTGCCAGCAGCTTAGTAGGACAGGGTTTCGGCTACGAGCAGTACTTC
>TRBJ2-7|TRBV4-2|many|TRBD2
CASSQEYGGAGEQYF
TGTGCCAGCAGCCAAGAATACGGGGGGGCGGGCGAGCAGTACTTC
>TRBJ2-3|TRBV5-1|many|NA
CASSFSSASTDTQYF
TGCGCCAGCAGCTTTTCGTCGGCTAGCACAGATACGCAGTATTTT
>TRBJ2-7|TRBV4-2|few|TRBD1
CASSDRGGIYEQYF
TGTGCCAGCAGCGACAGGGGGGGGATCTACGAGCAGTACTTC
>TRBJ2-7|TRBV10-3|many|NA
CAISDPERPTHVFYEQYF
TGTGCCATCAGTGACCCGGAACGTCCCACACACGTCTTCTACGAGCAGTACTTC
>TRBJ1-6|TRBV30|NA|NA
CAWDWGPTRNSPLHF
TGTGCCTGGGATTGGGGACCCACGAGGAATTCACCCCTCCACTTT
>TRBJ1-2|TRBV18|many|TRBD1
CASSPETGQSNGYTF
TGTGCCAGCTCACCGGAGACAGGGCAAAGTAATGGCTACACCTTC
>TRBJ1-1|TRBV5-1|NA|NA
CASSSGSTPEAFF
TGCGCCAGCAGCTCAGGGAGCACCCCTGAAGCTTTCTTT
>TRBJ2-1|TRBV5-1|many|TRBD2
CASSLASGSYNEQFF
TGCGCCAGCAGCTTGGCTAGCGGGAGTTACAATGAGCAGTTCTTC
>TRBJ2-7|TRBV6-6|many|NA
CASRETSYEQYF
TGTGCCAGCAGGGAGACTAGTTACGAGCAGTACTTC
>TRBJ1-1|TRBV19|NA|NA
CASSIRGGDTEAFF
TGTGCCAGTAGTATTCGGGGAGGAGACACTGAAGCTTTCTTT
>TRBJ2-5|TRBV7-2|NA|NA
CASSLRQGRQETQYF
TGTGCCAGCAGCTTACGTCAGGGGAGGCAAGAGACCCAGTACTTC
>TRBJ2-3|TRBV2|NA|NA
CASSDLKGNTQYF
TGTGCCAGCAGTGATCTGAAGGGAAATACGCAGTATTTT
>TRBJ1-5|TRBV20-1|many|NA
CSAITGNQPQHF
TGCAGTGCTATTACAGGGAATCAGCCCCAGCATTTT
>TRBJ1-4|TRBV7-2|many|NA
CASSSSGRVDEKLFF
TGTGCCAGCAGCTCATCCGGGAGGGTGGACGAAAAACTGTTTTTT
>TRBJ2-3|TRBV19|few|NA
CATRDTTDTQYF
TGTGCCACCAGGGACACCACAGATACGCAGTATTTT
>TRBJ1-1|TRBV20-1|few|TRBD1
CSADGTDPFDTEAFF
TGCAGTGCGGACGGGACAGATCCATTCGACACTGAAGCTTTCTTT
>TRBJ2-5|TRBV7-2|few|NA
CASSLARGAWTETQYF
TGTGCCAGCAGCTTAGCGCGTGGGGCATGGACTGAGACCCAGTACTTC
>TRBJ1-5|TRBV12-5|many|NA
CASAGVGNQPQHF
TGTGCTAGTGCGGGGGTGGGCAATCAGCCCCAGCATTTT
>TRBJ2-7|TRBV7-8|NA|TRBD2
CASSLSNSGTPYEQYF
TGTGCCAGCAGCTTGAGCAATAGCGGGACACCCTACGAGCAGTACTTC
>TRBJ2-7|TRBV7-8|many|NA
CASSPKREQYF
TGTGCCAGCAGCCCGAAGCGCGAGCAGTACTTC
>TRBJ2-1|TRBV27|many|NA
CASSLFDSFF
TGTGCCAGCAGTTTATTTGATTCGTTCTTC
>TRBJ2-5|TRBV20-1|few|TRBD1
CSAERNRGTETQYF
TGCAGTGCTGAACGAAACAGGGGTACAGAGACCCAGTACTTC
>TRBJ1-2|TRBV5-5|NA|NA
CASSPGTVNYGYTF
TGTGCCAGCAGCCCCGGGACGGTAAACTATGGCTACACCTTC
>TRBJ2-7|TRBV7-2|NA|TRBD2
CASSLASGDSYEQYF
TGTGCCAGCAGTCTGGCCAGCGGGGACTCCTACGAGCAGTACTTC
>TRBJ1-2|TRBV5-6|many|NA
CASSQPTGNYGYTF
TGTGCCAGCAGCCAACCGACAGGAAACTATGGCTACACCTTC
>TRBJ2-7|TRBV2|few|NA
CASSERADARWGEQYF
TGTGCCAGCAGTGAACGAGCGGACGCAAGGTGGGGCGAGCAGTACTTC
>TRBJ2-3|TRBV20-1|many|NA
CSASGDVFGRSTDTQYF
TGCAGTGCCAGCGGAGACGTATTCGGGAGATCGACAGATACGCAGTATTTT
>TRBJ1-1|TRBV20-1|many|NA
CSAFPGRANTEAFF
TGCAGTGCTTTTCCGGGTCGCGCGAACACTGAAGCTTTCTTT
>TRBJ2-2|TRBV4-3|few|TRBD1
CASSQGTGGRDTGELFF
TGCGCCAGCAGCCAAGGGACAGGGGGCAGGGACACCGGGGAGCTGTTTTTT
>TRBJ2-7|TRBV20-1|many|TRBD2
CSARTSGSYEQYF
TGCAGTGCGCGGACTAGCGGGAGCTACGAGCAGTACTTC
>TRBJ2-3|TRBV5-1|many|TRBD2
CASSLTGTREDTQYF
TGCGCCAGCAGCCTAACCGGGACTAGGGAAGATACGCAGTATTTT
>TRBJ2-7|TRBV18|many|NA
CASSPGAVSYEQYF
TGTGCCAGCTCACCTGGCGCGGTTTCCTACGAGCAGTACTTC
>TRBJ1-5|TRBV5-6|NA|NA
CASGLGPGEQPQHF
TGTGCCAGCGGCCTCGGGCCAGGGGAACAGCCCCAGCATTTT
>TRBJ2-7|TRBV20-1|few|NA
CSAPIGALSYEQYF
TGCAGTGCTCCTATTGGAGCGCTTTCCTACGAGCAGTACTTC
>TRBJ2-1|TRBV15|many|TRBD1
CATSAGQADNEQFF
TGTGCCACCAGTGCGGGACAGGCGGACAATGAGCAGTTCTTC
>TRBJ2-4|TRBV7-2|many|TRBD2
CASSLKSGGSIQYF
TGTGCCAGCAGCTTAAAGTCGGGAGGGAGCATTCAGTACTTC
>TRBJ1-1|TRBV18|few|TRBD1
CASSPSDRAVTEAFF
TGTGCCAGCTCACCTTCCGACAGGGCGGTGACTGAAGCTTTCTTT
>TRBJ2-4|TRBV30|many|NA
CAWSVIENIQYF
TGTGCCTGGAGTGTAATCGAAAACATTCAGTACTTC
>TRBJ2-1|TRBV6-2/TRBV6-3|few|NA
CASSYEAGKFF
TGTGCCAGCAGTTACGAGGCAGGGAAGTTCTTC